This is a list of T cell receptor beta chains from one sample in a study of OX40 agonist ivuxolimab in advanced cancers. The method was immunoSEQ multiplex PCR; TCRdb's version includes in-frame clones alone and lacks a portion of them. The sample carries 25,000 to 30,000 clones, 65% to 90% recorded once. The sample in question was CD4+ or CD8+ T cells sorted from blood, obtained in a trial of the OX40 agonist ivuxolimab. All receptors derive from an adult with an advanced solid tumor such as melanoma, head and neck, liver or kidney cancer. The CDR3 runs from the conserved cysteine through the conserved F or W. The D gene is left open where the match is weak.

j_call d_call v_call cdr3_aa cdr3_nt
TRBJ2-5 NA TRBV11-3 CASSKTKGGTHRKETQYF TGTGCCAGCAGCAAAACAAAAGGCGGGACTCACCGAAAAGAGACCCAGTACTTC
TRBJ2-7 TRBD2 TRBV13 CASSLGPREGYEQYF TGTGCCAGCAGCCTCGGCCCGCGGGAGGGATACGAGCAGTACTTC
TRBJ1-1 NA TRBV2 CASSLPVSRGNTEAFF TGTGCCAGCAGTCTGCCAGTCTCGAGGGGTAACACTGAAGCTTTCTTT
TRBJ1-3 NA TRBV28 CASGENTIYF TGTGCCAGCGGGGAAAACACCATATATTTT
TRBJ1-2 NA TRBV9 CASSVEGSAKYGYTF TGTGCCAGCAGCGTAGAAGGGAGTGCAAAGTATGGCTACACCTTC
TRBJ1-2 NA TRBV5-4 CASSLDSYGYTF TGTGCCAGCAGCCTGGACAGCTATGGCTACACCTTC
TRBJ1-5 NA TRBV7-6 CASSLSDNQPQHF TGTGCCAGCAGCCTCTCCGACAATCAGCCCCAGCATTTT
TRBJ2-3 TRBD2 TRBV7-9 CASQSSGLEDTQYF TGTGCCAGCCAATCTAGCGGGCTGGAAGATACGCAGTATTTT
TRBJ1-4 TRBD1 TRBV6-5 CASSSGTARKLFF TGTGCCAGCAGCTCCGGGACAGCGAGAAAACTGTTTTTT
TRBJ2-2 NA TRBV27 CASSLVWASRNTGELFF TGTGCCAGCAGTTTGGTATGGGCTAGCAGGAACACCGGGGAGCTGTTTTTT
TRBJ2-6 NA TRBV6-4 CASTPTRLVSGANVLTF TGTGCCAGCACCCCGACTAGGTTGGTTTCCGGGGCCAACGTCCTGACTTTC
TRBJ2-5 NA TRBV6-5 CASSYGRTFGETQYF TGTGCCAGCAGTTACGGTAGGACCTTCGGAGAGACCCAGTACTTC
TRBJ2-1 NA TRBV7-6 CASSLSSYNEQFF TGTGCCAGCAGTCTCTCCTCCTACAATGAGCAGTTCTTC
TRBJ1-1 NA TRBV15 CATSGGVVNTEAFF TGTGCCACCTCGGGGGGCGTGGTGAACACTGAAGCTTTCTTT
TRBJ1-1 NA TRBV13 CASSLQGLGTEAFF TGTGCCAGCAGCTTACAGGGGTTGGGGACTGAAGCTTTCTTT
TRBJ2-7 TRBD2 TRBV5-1 CASSLEDATSIHEQYF TGCGCCAGCAGCTTGGAGGACGCGACTAGCATCCACGAGCAGTACTTC